Below are 6 T cell receptor beta chains sequenced from a single sample in a study of T cell clones after liver transplantation (dated by TCRdb to the late 2010s). Library generation was performed with the immunoSEQ multiplex PCR assay. Entries here come from immuneACCESS through TCRdb and include only in-frame sequences with V and J called. Some clones fail to appear in such tables; in the studies checked, an unresolved V gene covers under half of the shortfall, and the cause of the remainder is unknown. This sample has 55,000 to 80,000 clones in its table, and roughly nine tenths of those were observed once. Less than 3% of the sample lies in the top ten. Read against the paper, the sample's time point label means: pre-transplant. This specimen consisted of CD4+ T cells from blood, obtained before liver transplant. These receptors all come from a human donor who received a liver transplant.

This rearrangement joins TRBV9 to TRBJ2-2, with unresolved D. V lost 2 bases and J 3 bases, leaving 5 bases between the germline ends. The CDR3 loop spans 13 amino acids. Germline V lookup: CDR1 SGDLS, CDR2 YYNGEE. The CDR3 protein is CASSVRHTGELFF. The CDR3 DNA is TGTGCCAGCAGCGTCAGACACACCGGGGAGCTGTTTTTT.

V usage is TRBV11-3 and J usage is TRBJ2-2; D is perhaps TRBD1 or TRBD2 (5 bases each). Germline V lookup: CDR1 SGHNT, CDR2 YENEEA. The CDR3 spans 15 residues. With 5 bases removed from V and 1 base from J, the gap between germline ends came to 11 bases. CDR3 loop: CASSPGTVNTGELFF. CDR3 nucleotide sequence: TGTGCCAGCAGCCCCGGGACGGTGAACACCGGGGAGCTGTTTTTT.

The J gene is TRBJ1-2, the V gene TRBV19; TRBD1 might be the D (5 bases). The CDR3 has 15 amino acids. The germline V and J ends were trimmed by 10 bases and 4 bases, with 22 bases remaining between them. In germline, CDR1 is LNHDA, CDR2 SQIVND (reference sequence). The CDR3 loop reads CANPLSGPGGYGYTF. For the CDR3, the DNA is TGTGCCAACCCCCTTTCCGGGCCGGGGGGCTATGGCTACACCTTC. Looking up the rest from reference TRBV19 and TRBJ1-2 gives the full variable domain: DGGITQSPKYLFRKEGQNVTLSCEQNLNHDAMYWYRQDPGQGLRLIYYSQIVNDFQKGDIAEGYSVSREKKESFPLTVTSAQKNPTAFYLCANPLSGPGGYGYTFGSGTRLTVV.

V and J are TRBV27 and TRBJ2-1, with 10 bases matching TRBD2. Germline values: CDR1 MNHEY, CDR2 SMNVEV (reference sequence). The ends lost 5 bases at V and 5 bases at J; junction bases unmatched: 6. CDR3 length equals 15 residues. The CDR3 DNA sequence: TGTGCCAGCAGTAAAATAGCGGGAGGAAACAATGAGCAGTTCTTC. It yields the protein CASSKIAGGNNEQFF.

This rearrangement joins TRBV5-1 to TRBJ2-6; D is uncertain. V dropped 4 bases and J dropped 4 bases, with 12 bases sitting between them. From germline, CDR1 is SGHRS and CDR2 YFSETQ. CDR3 length: 15 amino acids. CDR3 sequence (DNA): TGCGCCAGCAGCCCTACCTTACAGGGGGCCAACGTCCTGACTTTC. It specifies CASSPTLQGANVLTF.

The V gene is TRBV28, the J gene TRBJ2-7; D could derive from TRBD1 or TRBD2 (6 bases each). Germline loops: CDR1 MDHEN, CDR2 SYDVKM. This CDR3 comprises 13 residues. The V end lost 11 bases, the J end lost 1 base, and 15 bases lay between the germline ends. CDR3 in amino acids: CAAGAGTSYEQYF. In nucleotides, the CDR3 is TGTGCCGCAGGGGCAGGGACTTCCTACGAGCAGTACTTC.